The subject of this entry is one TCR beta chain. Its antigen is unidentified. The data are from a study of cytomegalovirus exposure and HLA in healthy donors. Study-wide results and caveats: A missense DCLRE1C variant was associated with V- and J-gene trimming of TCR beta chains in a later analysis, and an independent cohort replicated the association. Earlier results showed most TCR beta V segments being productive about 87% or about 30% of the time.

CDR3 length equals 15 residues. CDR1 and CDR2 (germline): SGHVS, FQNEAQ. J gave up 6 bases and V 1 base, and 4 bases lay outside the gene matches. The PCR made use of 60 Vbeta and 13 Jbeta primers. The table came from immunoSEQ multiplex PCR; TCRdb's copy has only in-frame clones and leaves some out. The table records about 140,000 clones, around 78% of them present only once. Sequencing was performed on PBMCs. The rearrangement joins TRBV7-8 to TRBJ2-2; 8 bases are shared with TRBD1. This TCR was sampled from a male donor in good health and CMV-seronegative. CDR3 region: CASSLVQGAAGELFF. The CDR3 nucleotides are TGTGCCAGCAGCTTAGTCCAGGGGGCGGCCGGGGAGCTGTTTTTT.